The 24 T cell receptor beta chains presented below share a single source sample, sequenced in a study of cytomegalovirus exposure and HLA in healthy donors. PCR involved 60 Vbeta and 13 Jbeta primers. Generated by immunoSEQ multiplex PCR, the TCRdb table keeps only in-frame clones and is missing some. The repertoire holds 150,000 to 160,000 clones, with 70% to 80% as singletons. Specimen: PBMCs. All receptors derive from a man between 25 and 39 years old in good health and CMV-seropositive.

This chain uses TRBV5-1 with TRBJ2-2, with 8 bases that match TRBD2. Losses at the gene ends were 2 bases for V and 5 bases for J; bases not matched to a gene: 5. Germline V gene data show CDR1 as SGHRS and CDR2 as YFSETQ. The CDR3 is 15 residues long. The CDR3, as DNA: TGCGCCAGCAGCTTAAGCGGGAGAGGGACCGGGGAGCTGTTTTTT. Encoded protein: CASSLSGRGTGELFF.

The chain links TRBV30 to TRBJ2-7; D is perhaps TRBD2 (5 bases). Germline CDR1 is GTSNPN and CDR2 is SVGIG (reference sequence). This CDR3 has 20 residues. V gave up 0 bases and J gave up 10 bases, with 37 bases separating them. The DNA of the CDR3 is TGTGCCTGGAGTGTAGTTTTCGGGGAAATGCCCCTCAAAAACTACGCCCTACAGTACTTC. Its protein is CAWSVVFGEMPLKNYALQYF.

The chain has TRBV9 and TRBJ2-3; the match to TRBD2 covers 13 bases. Germline CDR1 SGDLS, CDR2 YYNGEE. This CDR3 is built from 16 residues. J lost 4 bases, V lost 3 bases, and 5 bases had no gene match. The CDR3 sequence: CASSDETSGGPDTQYF. Here the CDR3 DNA reads TGTGCCAGCAGCGACGAGACTAGCGGGGGGCCAGATACGCAGTATTTT.

V and J are TRBV30 and TRBJ2-1, with 12 bases aligning to TRBD2. CDR1 and CDR2 (germline): GTSNPN, SVGIG (reference sequence). The length of the CDR3 is 12 residues. Trimming at V came to 7 bases and at J to 10 bases, leaving 5 bases not matched to a gene. The CDR3 sequence: CASLAGGREQFF. The CDR3 DNA reads as TGTGCCTCTCTAGCGGGGGGGCGGGAGCAGTTCTTC. The full variable domain, with the rest looked up from reference TRBV30 and TRBJ2-1, is SQTIHQWPATLVQPVGSPLSLECTVEGTSNPNLYWYRQAAGRGLQLLFYSVGIGQISSEVPQNLSASRPQDRQFILSSKKLLLSDSGFYLCASLAGGREQFFGPGTRLTVL.

The chain combines TRBV13 with TRBJ1-3; 11 nucleotides line up with TRBD1. Looked up from germline, CDR1 is PRHDT and CDR2 is FYEKMQ (reference sequence). This CDR3 has 14 residues. After removal of 4 bases from V and 6 bases from J, the junction contained 2 bases not matched to a gene. This chain's CDR3 is CASSYGQGANTIYF. CDR3 bases: TGTGCCAGCAGCTACGGACAGGGGGCAAACACCATATATTTT.

The chain recombines TRBV7-7 with TRBJ2-5, with D possibly TRBD2 on 6 matching bases. V dropped 1 base and J dropped 5 bases, with 17 bases sitting between them. CDR1 is SSHAT, CDR2 FNYEAQ, per germline (reference sequence). This CDR3 comprises 16 residues. CDR3 in DNA: TGTGCCAGCAGCTTAGACACCCGGAGGGGATATGAGACCCAGTACTTC. It yields the protein CASSLDTRRGYETQYF.

Details on this clone: The germline gene is not matched at one end of the junction; a read error may be the cause. V gene TRBV7-9 combines with J gene TRBJ2-2; 11 nucleotides agree with TRBD2. Per germline, CDR1 SEHNR and CDR2 FQNEAQ (reference sequence). CDR3 length: 16 residues. The CDR3 loop reads CSSSDGLAGGSGELFF. As DNA, the CDR3 is TGTTCCAGCAGCGACGGACTAGCGGGTGGGAGCGGGGAGCTGTTTTTT. Complete variable domain (other parts from reference TRBV7-9 and TRBJ2-2): DTGVSQNPRHKITKRGQNVTFRCDPISEHNRLYWYRQTLGQGPEFLTYFQNEAQLEKSRLLSDRFSAERPKGSFSTLEIQRTEQGDSAMYLCSSSDGLAGGSGELFFGEGSRLTVL.

The J gene is TRBJ2-5, the V gene TRBV9, with 12 bases fitting TRBD2. J gave up 1 base and V 1 base, and 5 bases lay outside the gene matches. The CDR3 extends over 17 amino acids. CDR1 and CDR2 (germline): SGDLS, YYNGEE. The CDR3 DNA sequence: TGTGCCAGCAGCGTAACGGGACTAGCGGGCGCCCAAGAGACCCAGTACTTC. Translated, it gives CASSVTGLAGAQETQYF.

This clone has only one observation. The chain carries TRBV2 and TRBJ1-2; D uncertain. Germline V gene data show CDR1 as SNHLY and CDR2 as FYNNEI. The length of the CDR3 is 12 residues. The CDR3 DNA is TGTGCACGGGATAGGAGCTCCGGGGGCTACACCTTC. It encodes CARDRSSGGYTF.

Only one count was recorded for this clone. The gene calls are TRBV30 and TRBJ2-1, with 8 bases fitting TRBD2. Germline V gene data show CDR1 as GTSNPN and CDR2 as SVGIG (reference sequence). This CDR3 has 14 amino acids. With 3 bases clipped from V and 2 bases from J, the junction kept 3 bases outside the gene matches. CDR3 sequence reads: CAWRDGRAYNEQFF. CDR3 sequence (DNA): TGTGCCTGGAGGGACGGGAGGGCCTACAATGAGCAGTTCTTC.

The chain couples TRBV13 to TRBJ2-1; 7 bases are shared with TRBD1. The CDR3 length is 14 residues. With V trimmed by 5 bases and J by 8 bases, 9 bases remained unmatched. From germline, CDR1 is PRHDT and CDR2 FYEKMQ (reference sequence). The CDR3: CASSTREGADEQFF. The DNA of the CDR3 is TGTGCCAGCAGCACCCGCGAGGGGGCCGATGAGCAGTTCTTC.

The V gene is TRBV28, the J gene TRBJ2-1; TRBD2 agrees at 9 bases. J was trimmed by 3 bases and V by 7 bases; bases with no gene match: 4. The CDR3 extends over 14 amino acids. Germline CDR1 is MDHEN and CDR2 is SYDVKM. The CDR3 DNA follows: TGTGCCAGCACGATACTAGCGGGCTACAATGAGCAGTTCTTC. Translation gives CASTILAGYNEQFF.

This chain links TRBV10-3 with TRBJ2-5; D possibly corresponds to TRBD2 (5 bases). The CDR3 has 16 residues. Trimming shortened V by 0 bases and J by 2 bases, and 13 bases separated the two germline ends. Germline V gene sequence: CDR1 ENHRY, CDR2 SYGVKD. This CDR3 reads CAISESRVGVQETQYF. In nucleotides, the CDR3 is TGTGCCATCAGTGAGTCGCGGGTCGGCGTACAAGAGACCCAGTACTTC.

Here the CDR3 reads CASSQGQGARGGYTF. The CDR3 DNA follows: TGCGCCAGCAGCCAAGGTCAGGGGGCTCGAGGAGGCTACACCTTC. The chain joins TRBV4-1 to TRBJ1-2; 8 bases are a match to TRBD1. CDR3 length: 15 residues. The V and J ends lost 1 base and 8 bases, in that order; junction bases with no gene match: 9. CDR1 and CDR2 (germline): MGHRA, YSYEKL.

This chain links TRBV28 with TRBJ2-5, with a tentative D call TRBD2 (5 bases). CDR3 length: 11 amino acids. Trimming stripped 7 bases from V and 5 bases from J, with 8 bases between. CDR1 is MDHEN, CDR2 SYDVKM, per germline. CDR3 DNA: TGTGCCAGCATGAGAGGGGAGACCCAGTACTTC. It specifies CASMRGETQYF.

This rearrangement joins TRBV4-3 to TRBJ1-1; tentatively, D is TRBD1 (5 bases). Germline loops: CDR1 LGHNA, CDR2 YSLEER. The V end lost 5 bases, the J end lost 7 bases, and 14 bases lay between the germline ends. The CDR3 runs to 13 residues. The CDR3 is CASSLQDFGEAFF. As DNA, the CDR3 is TGCGCCAGCAGCTTACAGGATTTCGGTGAAGCTTTCTTT.

This chain uses TRBV5-1 with TRBJ2-7; D is perhaps TRBD1 (8 bases). CDR1 and CDR2 from the germline V gene are SGHRS and YFSETQ. The CDR3 runs 13 residues. Trimming shortened V by 2 bases and J by 8 bases, and 14 bases separated the two germline ends. The CDR3 protein is CASSLVQGGKQYF. CDR3 coding DNA: TGCGCCAGCAGCTTAGTACAGGGGGGGAAGCAGTACTTC. The full variable domain, its missing parts supplied by reference TRBV5-1 and TRBJ2-7, is KAGVTQTPRYLIKTRGQQVTLSCSPISGHRSVSWYQQTPGQGLQFLFEYFSETQRNKGNFPGRFSGRQFSNSRSEMNVSTLELGDSALYLCASSLVQGGKQYFGPGTRLTVT.

The chain joins TRBV6-1 to TRBJ2-7; tentatively, D is TRBD2 (5 bases). Trimming removed 7 bases at V and 6 bases at J, with 10 bases between. Per the germline V gene, CDR1 is MNHNS and CDR2 is SASEGT. The CDR3 extends over 11 amino acids. CDR3 coding DNA: TGTGCCAGCACTGGACTTTCCGAGCAGTACTTC. Residues: CASTGLSEQYF.

The rearrangement joins TRBV5-1 to TRBJ1-1; 8 bases are shared with TRBD1. V gave up 0 bases and J gave up 4 bases; unmatched junction bases: 5. This CDR3 has 15 amino acids. CDR1 and CDR2 (germline): SGHRS, YFSETQ. CDR3 bases: TGCGCCAGCAGCTTGGAAACAGGGGGGGTCACTGAAGCTTTCTTT. Translating gives CASSLETGGVTEAFF.

V usage is TRBV28 and J usage is TRBJ2-2; D possibly corresponds to TRBD1 (7 bases). The germline V gene encodes CDR1 MDHEN and CDR2 SYDVKM. The length of the CDR3 is 15 residues. Trimming stripped 4 bases from V and 4 bases from J, with 13 bases between. CDR3 protein: CASSSFQGGTGELFF. CDR3 DNA sequence: TGTGCCAGCAGTTCCTTTCAGGGGGGCACCGGGGAGCTGTTTTTT. The whole variable domain, remainder taken from reference TRBV28 and TRBJ2-2, is DVKVTQSSRYLVKRTGEKVFLECVQDMDHENMFWYRQDPGLGLRLIYFSYDVKMKEKGDIPEGYSVSREKKERFSLILESASTNQTSMYLCASSSFQGGTGELFFGEGSRLTVL.

V usage is TRBV11-2 and J usage is TRBJ2-7; 9 bases agree with TRBD1. The CDR3 runs 15 residues. J lost 1 base, V lost 6 bases, and 7 bases had no gene match. CDR1 is SGHAT and CDR2 is FQNNGV in the germline V gene. This CDR3 is CASSLGQGLSYEQYF. The CDR3 region has the DNA TGTGCCAGCAGTCTGGGACAGGGTTTATCCTACGAGCAGTACTTC.

This clone was recorded a few times. This sequence joins TRBV19 and TRBJ2-7; tentative D call: TRBD2 (5 bases). The V gene's germline CDR1 is LNHDA and CDR2 SQIVND (reference sequence). Trimming removed 1 base at V and 4 bases at J, with 14 bases between. The CDR3 is 15 amino acids. CDR3 in amino acids: CASSIGFGIGYEQYF. CDR3 sequence (DNA): TGTGCCAGTAGTATAGGGTTCGGGATCGGATACGAGCAGTACTTC.

This clone was counted once. As DNA, the CDR3 is TGCGCCAGCAGCTTGGGTACAGGGTTCGGGTATGGCTACACCTTC. It codes for CASSLGTGFGYGYTF. J is TRBJ1-2 and V is TRBV5-1, with D tentatively TRBD1 (6 bases). Germline V lookup: CDR1 SGHRS, CDR2 YFSETQ. Trimming removed 0 bases at V and 5 bases at J, with 14 bases between. The length of the CDR3 is 15 residues.

The V call is TRBV5-1, the J call TRBJ2-3, with D tentatively TRBD2 (6 bases). There are 14 residues in the CDR3. CDR1 SGHRS and CDR2 YFSETQ come from the germline V gene. The V end was cut by 4 bases, the J end by 2 bases, with 11 bases between. Here the CDR3 reads CASSGGGPTDTQYF. The CDR3, as DNA: TGCGCCAGCAGCGGGGGAGGTCCCACAGATACGCAGTATTTT.